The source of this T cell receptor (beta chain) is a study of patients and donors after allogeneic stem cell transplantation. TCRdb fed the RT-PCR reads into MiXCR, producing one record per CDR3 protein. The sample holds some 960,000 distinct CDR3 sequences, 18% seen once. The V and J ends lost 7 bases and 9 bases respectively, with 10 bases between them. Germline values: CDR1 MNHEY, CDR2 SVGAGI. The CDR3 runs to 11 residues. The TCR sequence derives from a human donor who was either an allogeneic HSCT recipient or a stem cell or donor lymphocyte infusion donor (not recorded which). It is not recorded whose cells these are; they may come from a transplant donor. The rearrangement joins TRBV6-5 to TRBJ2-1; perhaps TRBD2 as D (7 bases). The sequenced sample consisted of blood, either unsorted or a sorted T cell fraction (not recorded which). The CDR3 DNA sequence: TGTGCCAGCAAGAGGGGGGGTGAGCAGTTCTTC. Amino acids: CASKRGGEQFF.